Listed below are T cell receptor beta chains from one sample, sequenced in a study of cytomegalovirus exposure and HLA in healthy donors. Here immunoSEQ multiplex PCR was the method, and the copy in TCRdb shows in-frame clones only, minus some. The sample holds 250,000 to 300,000 clones, 90% seen once. Material: PBMCs. The receptors shown here come from a woman younger than 30 in good health and CMV-seronegative. CDR3s include the opening cysteine and the closing phenylalanine or tryptophan.

TRBV10-1	TRBJ2-1	CASSASSGLYNEQFF
TRBV27	TRBJ1-2	CASSSTGPANYGYTF
TRBV4-3	TRBJ2-3	CASSQETSQPDTQYF
TRBV6-5	TRBJ2-7	CASSYRDTYEQYF
TRBV5-1	TRBJ2-6	CASSREPRANVLTF
TRBV5-4	TRBJ2-5	CASSLKLGGSPKTQYF
TRBV4-1	TRBJ2-1	CASSPSERGPYNEQFF
TRBV7-6	TRBJ2-1	CASSNRGGLHNEQFF
TRBV29-1	TRBJ1-1	CSVTGQANWNTEAFF
TRBV7-2	TRBJ2-3	CASSLVAGGPSTDTQYF
TRBV4-1	TRBJ1-5	CASSQGGPGDRSNQPQHF
TRBV6-6	TRBJ1-2	CASSKTRPGGGGYTF
TRBV7-3	TRBJ2-1	CASSFQGGEQFF
TRBV19	TRBJ2-2	CASSIVIREGITGELFF
TRBV7-7	TRBJ2-5	CASSLGTGHETQYF
TRBV6-5	TRBJ2-5	CASTTSGQETQYF
TRBV28	TRBJ2-5	CASRDTGEETQYF
TRBV6-5	TRBJ1-1	CASSYSLTGGYTEAFF
TRBV18	TRBJ1-5	CASSPTGNQPQHF
TRBV7-2	TRBJ1-2	CASSFQGRTEGYTF
TRBV7-9	TRBJ2-1	CASSHGKGAGLEQFF
TRBV19	TRBJ2-1	CASSIWAGAYNEQFF
TRBV5-4	TRBJ1-6	CASSLVERDSPLHF
TRBV27	TRBJ2-7	CASVGFKGQGSYEQYF
TRBV9	TRBJ2-7	CASSVQDSSTYEQYF
TRBV7-6	TRBJ1-2	CASSSGGLGTGLTF
TRBV4-3	TRBJ2-1	CASRPNSGDTYNEQFF
TRBV2	TRBJ2-3	CASGLAGLGDTQYF
TRBV2	TRBJ2-7	CASSGGRGTYEQYF
TRBV5-4	TRBJ2-1	CASSSDRSGTGIYNEQFF
TRBV7-3	TRBJ2-7	CASSPDRGEKYF
TRBV27	TRBJ2-1	CASSFGTSSYNEQFF
TRBV5-1	TRBJ1-2	CASSPGTGDSGGYTF
TRBV6-5	TRBJ1-2	CASSRQEANYGYTF
TRBV28	TRBJ2-5	CASRPDREIIPQETQYF
TRBV7-9	TRBJ2-1	CASSPGYEQFF
TRBV30	TRBJ1-6	CACPRELAQNSPLHF
TRBV6-6	TRBJ1-4	CASSTQGETEKLFF
TRBV6-5	TRBJ1-3	CASSTTGGGNTIYF
TRBV5-6	TRBJ2-3	CASSPGHVARDTQYF
TRBV18	TRBJ1-3	CASSRPGSSGNTIYF
TRBV27	TRBJ1-4	CASTKRANEKLFF
TRBV5-1	TRBJ2-1	CASSWGLLAGHNEQFF
TRBV27	TRBJ1-1	CASSLTWDRNTEAFF
TRBV5-6	TRBJ2-5	CASSLRGGHYQETQYF
TRBV6-6	TRBJ1-5	CASSYSTDSRNQPQHF
TRBV7-6	TRBJ2-7	CASSLVAGRDEQYF
TRBV5-1	TRBJ2-1	CASSLLSSYNEQFF
TRBV27	TRBJ1-6	CASSPGFSSYNSPLHF
TRBV4-1	TRBJ1-2	CASSVQGRVDGYTF
TRBV28	TRBJ1-2	CASSSLGQGINYGYTF
TRBV4-1	TRBJ1-4	CASRKGGTGVGKLFF
TRBV7-9	TRBJ2-7	CASRGQSYEQYF
TRBV7-2	TRBJ1-1	CASSPNPGVTEAFF
TRBV10-3	TRBJ1-5	CAIRQPTGNQPQHF
TRBV4-3	TRBJ2-3	CASSQTLLGKRADTQYF
TRBV28	TRBJ1-2	CASGGYTF
TRBV5-8	TRBJ2-5	CASSLRSRPRETQYF
TRBV7-2	TRBJ2-7	CASSPGTGVSYEQYF